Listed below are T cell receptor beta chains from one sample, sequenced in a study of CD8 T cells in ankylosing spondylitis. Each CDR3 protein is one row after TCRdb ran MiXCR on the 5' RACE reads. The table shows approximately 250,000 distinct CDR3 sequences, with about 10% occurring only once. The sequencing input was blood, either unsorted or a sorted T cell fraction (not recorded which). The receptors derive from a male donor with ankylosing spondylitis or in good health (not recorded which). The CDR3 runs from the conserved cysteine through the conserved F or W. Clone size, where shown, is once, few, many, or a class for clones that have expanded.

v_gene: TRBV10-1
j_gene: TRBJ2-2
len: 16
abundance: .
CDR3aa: CASSESAGQYTGELFF

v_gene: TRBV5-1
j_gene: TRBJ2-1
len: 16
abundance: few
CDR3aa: CASSSGKREYYNEQFF

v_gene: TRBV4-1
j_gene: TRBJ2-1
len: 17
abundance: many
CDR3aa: CASSHAPTSESYNEQFF

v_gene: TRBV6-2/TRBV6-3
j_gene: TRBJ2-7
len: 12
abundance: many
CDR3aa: CASSTGERGAHF

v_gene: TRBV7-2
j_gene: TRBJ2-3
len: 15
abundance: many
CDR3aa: CASSLILSHTDTQYF

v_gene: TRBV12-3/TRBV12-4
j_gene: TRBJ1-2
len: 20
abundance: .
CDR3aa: CASSLLGSPSQDLATGGYTF

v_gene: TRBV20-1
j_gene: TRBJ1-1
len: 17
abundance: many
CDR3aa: CSAYNTGGQGVNTEAFF

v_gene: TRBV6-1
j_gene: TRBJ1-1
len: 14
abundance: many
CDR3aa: CASSVFSGNTEAFF

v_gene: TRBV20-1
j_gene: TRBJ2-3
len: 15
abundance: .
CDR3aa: CSARDYQRTTDTQYF

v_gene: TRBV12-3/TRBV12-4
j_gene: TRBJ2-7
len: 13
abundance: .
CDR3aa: CASSPPGRDEQYF

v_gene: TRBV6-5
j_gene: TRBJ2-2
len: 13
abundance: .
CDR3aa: CASSSGPPGELFF

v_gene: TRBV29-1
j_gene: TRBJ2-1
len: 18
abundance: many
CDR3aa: CSVEIYDSRNPTLNEQFF

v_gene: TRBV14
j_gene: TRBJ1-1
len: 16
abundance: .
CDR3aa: CASSHRQGAGITEAFF

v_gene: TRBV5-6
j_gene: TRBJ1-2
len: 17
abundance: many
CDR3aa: CASSLVTGDLRGDGYTF

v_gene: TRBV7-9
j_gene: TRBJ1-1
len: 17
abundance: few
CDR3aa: CASSLLGQGNVDTEAFF

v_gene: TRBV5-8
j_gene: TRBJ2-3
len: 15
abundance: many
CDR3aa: CASSFDRGETDTQYF

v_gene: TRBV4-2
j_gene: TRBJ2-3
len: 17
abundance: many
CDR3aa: CASSQDKGTISTDTQYF

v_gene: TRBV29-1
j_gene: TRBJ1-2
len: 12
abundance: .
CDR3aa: CSVVRTVGGYTF

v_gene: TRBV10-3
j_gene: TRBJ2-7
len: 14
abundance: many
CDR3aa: CAISEQGQNYEQYF

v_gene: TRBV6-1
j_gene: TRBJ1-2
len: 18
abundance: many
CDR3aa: CASSRGHGQGDVTLGYTF

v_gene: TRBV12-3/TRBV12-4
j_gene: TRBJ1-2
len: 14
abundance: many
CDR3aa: CASSQGAGNYGYTF

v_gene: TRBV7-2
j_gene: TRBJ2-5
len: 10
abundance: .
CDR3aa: CAIGEVTQYF

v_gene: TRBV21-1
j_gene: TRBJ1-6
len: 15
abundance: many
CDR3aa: CASSKRSPYNSPLHF

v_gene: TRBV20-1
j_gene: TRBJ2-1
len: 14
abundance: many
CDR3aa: CSSPGVRSYNEQFF

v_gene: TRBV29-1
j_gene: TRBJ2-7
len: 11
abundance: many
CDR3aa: CSVGGQDEQYF

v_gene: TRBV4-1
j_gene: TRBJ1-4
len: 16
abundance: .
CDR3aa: CASSQWEVGSNEKLFF

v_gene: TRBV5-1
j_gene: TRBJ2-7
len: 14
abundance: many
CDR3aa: CASSLEGLRSSGYF

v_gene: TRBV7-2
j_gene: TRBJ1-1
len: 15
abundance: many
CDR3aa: CASSLVVGLDTEAFF

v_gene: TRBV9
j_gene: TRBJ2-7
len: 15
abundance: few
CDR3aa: CASSVATGSSYEQYF

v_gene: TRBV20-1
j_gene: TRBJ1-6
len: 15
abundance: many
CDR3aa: CSAKDRSARNSPLHF

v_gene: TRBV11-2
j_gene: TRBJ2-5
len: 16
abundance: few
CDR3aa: CASSPRLAAPQETQYF

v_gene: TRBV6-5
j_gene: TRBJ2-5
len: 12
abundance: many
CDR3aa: CASSRVGETQYF

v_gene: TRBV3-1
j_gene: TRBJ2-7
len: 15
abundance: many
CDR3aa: CASSHGTSGPYEQYF

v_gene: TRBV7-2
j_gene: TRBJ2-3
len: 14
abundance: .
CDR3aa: CASSFGRGTDAQYF

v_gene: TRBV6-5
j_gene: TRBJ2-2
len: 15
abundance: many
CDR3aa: CASSLGTGFPGELFF

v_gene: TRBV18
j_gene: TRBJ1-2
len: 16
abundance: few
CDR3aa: CASSPPVSRTPDGYTF

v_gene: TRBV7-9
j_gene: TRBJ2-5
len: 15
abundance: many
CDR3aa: CASSLAWDSQETQYF

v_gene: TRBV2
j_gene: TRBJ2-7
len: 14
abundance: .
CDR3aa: CASSGREWDYEQYF

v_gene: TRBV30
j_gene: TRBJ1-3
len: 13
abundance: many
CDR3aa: CAWSVLGGNTIYF

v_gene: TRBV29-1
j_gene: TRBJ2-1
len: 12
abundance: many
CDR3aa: CSAQAWANEQFF

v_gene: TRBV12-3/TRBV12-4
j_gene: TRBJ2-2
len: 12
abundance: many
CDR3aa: CASAMNTGELFF

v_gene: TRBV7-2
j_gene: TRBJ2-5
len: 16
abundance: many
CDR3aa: CASSPSRSGGQETQYF

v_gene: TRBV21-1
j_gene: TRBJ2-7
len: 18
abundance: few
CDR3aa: CPALCGQSHGSSSYEQYF

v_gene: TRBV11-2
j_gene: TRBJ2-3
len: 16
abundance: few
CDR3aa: CASSLEGGKSTDTQYF

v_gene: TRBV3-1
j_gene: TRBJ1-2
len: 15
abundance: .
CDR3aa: CASSQEIVQGHGYTF

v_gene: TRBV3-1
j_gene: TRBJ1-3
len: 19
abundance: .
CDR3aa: CASCQRGTGRSSSGNTIYF

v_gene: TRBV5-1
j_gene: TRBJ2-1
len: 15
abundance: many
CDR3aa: CASSGGVDSYNEQFF

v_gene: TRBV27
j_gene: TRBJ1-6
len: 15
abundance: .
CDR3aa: CASSLARSYNSPLHF

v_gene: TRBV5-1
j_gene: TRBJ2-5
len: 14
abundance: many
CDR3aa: CASSTSGSSETQYF

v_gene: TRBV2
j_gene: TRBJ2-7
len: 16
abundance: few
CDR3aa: CASSEMGALGYSEQYF

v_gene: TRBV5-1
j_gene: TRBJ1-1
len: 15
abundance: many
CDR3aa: CASSPSGGSNTEAFF

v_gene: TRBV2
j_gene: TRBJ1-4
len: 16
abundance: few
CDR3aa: CASRDLPGQRDEKLFF

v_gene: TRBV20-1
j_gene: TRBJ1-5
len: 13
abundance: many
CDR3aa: CSARVAGTKPQHF